This T cell receptor (beta chain) was identified during a study of intratumoral heterogeneity in liver cancer. Whole-study results and caveats: Tumor-infiltrating lymphocyte representation was acknowledged to be under-sampled.

The protocol was immunoSEQ multiplex PCR, while the TCRdb copy is restricted to in-frame clones and leaves out a portion. The table shows over 20,000 clones, with around 78% occurring only once. Early-stage hepatocellular carcinoma patients were treatment-naïve prior to resection. Sampled areas showed no macroscopic evidence of necrosis or hemorrhage. Points on this clone: Its antigen is as yet unknown.

The CDR3 spans 13 residues. The V gene lost 1 base and the J gene lost 5 bases, with 9 bases spanning the gap. In germline, CDR1 is SGHRS, CDR2 YFSETQ. The source of this sequence is a woman in her seventies with hepatocellular carcinoma. V and J are TRBV5-1 and TRBJ2-5; unclear D gene. This material consisted of tumor-adjacent normal tissue, taken before any cancer treatment. For the CDR3, the DNA is TGCGCCAGCAGCTTGAGTAATCGGGAGACCCAGTACTTC. Its translation: CASSLSNRETQYF.